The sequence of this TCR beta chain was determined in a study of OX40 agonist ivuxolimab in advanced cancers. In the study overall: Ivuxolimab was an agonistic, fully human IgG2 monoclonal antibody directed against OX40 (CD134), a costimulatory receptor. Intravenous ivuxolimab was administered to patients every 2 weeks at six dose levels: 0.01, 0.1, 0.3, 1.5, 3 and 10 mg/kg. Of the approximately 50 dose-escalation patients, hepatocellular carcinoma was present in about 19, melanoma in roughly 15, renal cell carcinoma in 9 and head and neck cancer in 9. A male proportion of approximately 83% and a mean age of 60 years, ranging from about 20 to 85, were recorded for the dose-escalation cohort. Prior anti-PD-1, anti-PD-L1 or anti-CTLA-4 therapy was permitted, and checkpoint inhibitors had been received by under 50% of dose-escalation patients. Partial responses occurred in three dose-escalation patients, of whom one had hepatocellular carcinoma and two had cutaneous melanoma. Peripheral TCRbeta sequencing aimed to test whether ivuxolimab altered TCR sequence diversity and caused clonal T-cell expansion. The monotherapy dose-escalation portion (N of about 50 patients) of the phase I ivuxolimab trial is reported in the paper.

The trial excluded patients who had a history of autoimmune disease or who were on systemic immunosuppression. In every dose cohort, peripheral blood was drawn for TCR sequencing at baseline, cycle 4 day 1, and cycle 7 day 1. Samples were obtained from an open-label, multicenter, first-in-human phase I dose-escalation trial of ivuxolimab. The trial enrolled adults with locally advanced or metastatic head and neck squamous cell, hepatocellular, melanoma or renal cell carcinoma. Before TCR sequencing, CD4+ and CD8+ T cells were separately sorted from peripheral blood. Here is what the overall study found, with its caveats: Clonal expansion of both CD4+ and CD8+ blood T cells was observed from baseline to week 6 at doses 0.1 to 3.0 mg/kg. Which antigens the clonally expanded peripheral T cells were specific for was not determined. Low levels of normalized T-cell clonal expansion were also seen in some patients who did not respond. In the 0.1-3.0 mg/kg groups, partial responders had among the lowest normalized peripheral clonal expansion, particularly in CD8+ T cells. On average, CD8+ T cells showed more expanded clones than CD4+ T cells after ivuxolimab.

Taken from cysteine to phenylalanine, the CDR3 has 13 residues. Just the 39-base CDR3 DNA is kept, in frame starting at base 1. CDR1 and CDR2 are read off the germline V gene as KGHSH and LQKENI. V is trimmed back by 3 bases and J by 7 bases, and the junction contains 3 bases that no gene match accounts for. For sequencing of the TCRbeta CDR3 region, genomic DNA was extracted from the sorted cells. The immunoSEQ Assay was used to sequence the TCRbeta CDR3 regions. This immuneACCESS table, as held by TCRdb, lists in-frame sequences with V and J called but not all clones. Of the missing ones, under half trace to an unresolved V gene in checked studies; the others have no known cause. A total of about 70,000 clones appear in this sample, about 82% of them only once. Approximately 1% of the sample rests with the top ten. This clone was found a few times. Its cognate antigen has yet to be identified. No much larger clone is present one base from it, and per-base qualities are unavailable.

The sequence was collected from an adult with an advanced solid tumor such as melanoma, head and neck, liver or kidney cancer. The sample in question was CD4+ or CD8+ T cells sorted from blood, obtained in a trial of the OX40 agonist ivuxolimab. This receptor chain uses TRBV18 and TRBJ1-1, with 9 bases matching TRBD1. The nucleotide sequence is TGTGCCAGCTCACCGATGACAGGGGGTGAAGCTTTCTTT. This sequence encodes CASSPMTGGEAFF.